This TCR beta chain was recorded in a study of blood T cell repertoires in COVID-19. J gave up 2 bases and V 0 bases, and 2 bases lay outside the gene matches. The CDR3 runs 14 residues. CDR1 is SGHRS, CDR2 YFSETQ, per germline. In the authors' methods: Estimates of nucleated cell counts were drawn from the amplification of reference gene primers. Repertoires were generated with immunoSEQ multiplex PCR, while TCRdb's copy carries only in-frame clones and drops some. The D gene and trimming were derived from the DNA, and the V and J assignments and clone size from that table. The sample includes about 160,000 clones, around 80% seen only once; the top ten take around 7%.

This chain uses TRBV5-1 with TRBJ2-7; 7 bases fit TRBD1. The source material was PBMCs or T cells enriched from blood (not recorded which). This sequence was found in a man aged 45 to 65 who had recovered from COVID-19. Here the CDR3 DNA reads TGCGCCAGCAGCTTGGACAGGGGACCCTACGAGCAGTACTTC. Encoded protein: CASSLDRGPYEQYF.